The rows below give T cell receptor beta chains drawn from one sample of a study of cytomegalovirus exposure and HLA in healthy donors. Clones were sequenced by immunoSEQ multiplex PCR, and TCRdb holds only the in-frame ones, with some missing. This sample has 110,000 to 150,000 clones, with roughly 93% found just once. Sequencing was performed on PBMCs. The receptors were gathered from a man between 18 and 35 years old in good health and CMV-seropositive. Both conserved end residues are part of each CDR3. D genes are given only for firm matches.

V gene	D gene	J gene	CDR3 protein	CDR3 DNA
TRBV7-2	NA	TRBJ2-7	CASSIISYEQYF	TGTGCCAGCAGCATAATATCCTACGAGCAGTACTTC
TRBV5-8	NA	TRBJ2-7	CASSLHRSYEQYF	TGTGCCAGCAGCTTGCACAGAAGCTACGAGCAGTACTTC
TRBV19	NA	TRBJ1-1	CASSIDGQANTEAFF	TGTGCCAGTAGTATAGACGGACAAGCAAACACTGAAGCTTTCTTT
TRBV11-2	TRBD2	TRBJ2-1	CASSPAPATGGNEQFF	TGTGCCAGCAGCCCGGCCCCGGCCACGGGGGGAAATGAGCAGTTCTTC
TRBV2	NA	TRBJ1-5	CASSRQTNQPQHF	TGTGCCAGCAGTCGGCAGACAAATCAGCCCCAGCATTTT
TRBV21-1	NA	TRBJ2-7	CASSKGITPAYEQYF	TGTGCCAGCAGCAAAGGAATAACCCCAGCCTACGAGCAGTACTTC
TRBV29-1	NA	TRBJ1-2	CSAAEGYGYTF	TGCAGCGCTGCGGAGGGGTATGGCTACACCTTC
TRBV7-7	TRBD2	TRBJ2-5	CASSSGTSGETQYF	TGTGCTAGCAGCTCAGGGACTAGCGGGGAGACCCAGTACTTC
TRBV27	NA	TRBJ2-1	CASSLSMSNEQFF	TGTGCCAGCAGTTTATCGATGAGCAATGAGCAGTTCTTC
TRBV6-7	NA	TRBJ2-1	CASSPEEELNEQFF	TGTGCCAGCAGTCCGGAGGAGGAGCTCAATGAGCAGTTCTTC
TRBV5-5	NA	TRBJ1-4	CASAASGGTVEKLFF	TGTGCCAGCGCGGCAAGTGGGGGGACCGTTGAAAAACTGTTTTTT
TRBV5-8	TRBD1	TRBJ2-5	CASSPGQAQETQYF	TGTGCCAGCAGTCCTGGACAGGCCCAAGAGACCCAGTACTTC
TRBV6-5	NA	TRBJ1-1	CASSVTWDMNTEAFF	TGTGCCAGCAGTGTTACGTGGGACATGAACACTGAAGCTTTCTTT
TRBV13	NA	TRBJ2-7	CASSLGGGAGYEQYF	TGTGCCAGCAGCTTAGGAGGGGGGGCTGGGTACGAGCAGTACTTC
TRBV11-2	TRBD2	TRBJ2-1	CASSSYSGSRYNEQFF	TGTGCCAGCAGCTCCTATAGCGGGAGTCGGTACAATGAGCAGTTCTTC
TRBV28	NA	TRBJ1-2	CASRSMRVLSYGYTF	TGTGCCAGCAGATCTATGAGGGTCCTAAGCTATGGCTACACCTTC
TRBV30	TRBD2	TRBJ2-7	CAWCRDLGLAGDPQYF	TGTGCCTGGTGCCGCGACTTGGGACTAGCGGGAGATCCGCAGTACTTC
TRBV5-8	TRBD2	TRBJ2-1	CASSTGLAANEQFF	TGTGCCAGCAGCACCGGACTAGCGGCCAATGAGCAGTTCTTC
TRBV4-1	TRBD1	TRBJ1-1	CASSQVRTGYPEAFF	TGCGCCAGCAGCCAAGTCAGGACAGGGTACCCTGAAGCTTTCTTT
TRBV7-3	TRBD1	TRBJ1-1	CASSSPGQGLAFF	TGTGCCAGCAGTTCACCGGGACAGGGGCTTGCTTTCTTT
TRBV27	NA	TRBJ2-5	CASSIDLQETQYF	TGTGCCAGCAGTATAGACTTACAAGAGACCCAGTACTTC
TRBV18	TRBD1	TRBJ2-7	CASSPPGQGTLEQYF	TGTGCCAGCTCACCCCCGGGACAGGGGACTCTCGAGCAGTACTTC